The present T cell receptor (beta chain) was sequenced within a study of shared clonotypes between healthy human individuals. Findings and limits, study-wide: Between four donors, naive CD4 clonotypes were shared at a level of roughly 5.5%.

Clones were read by immunoSEQ multiplex PCR, and TCRdb kept only the in-frame ones, dropping some. Among some 2,500,000 clones listed, 92% were seen once. Concerning this clone: Its antigen is undetermined.

With 6 bases removed from V and 10 bases from J, the gap between germline ends came to 19 bases. There are 14 residues in the CDR3. Germline V gives CDR1 MNHEY, CDR2 SMNVEV (reference sequence). This receptor was taken from a man between 18 and 35 years old in good health. Some clones in this sample may be carry-over from other donors' samples. The gene calls are TRBV27 and TRBJ1-5, with TRBD1 as a possible D gene (5 bases). The material sequenced was naive CD4+ T cells from PBMCs. Indicated subset: CD45RA+ positively selected. The CDR3 loop reads CASSWAGGRQPQHF. CDR3 coding DNA: TGTGCCAGCAGCTGGGCGGGGGGACGACAACCCCAGCATTTT.